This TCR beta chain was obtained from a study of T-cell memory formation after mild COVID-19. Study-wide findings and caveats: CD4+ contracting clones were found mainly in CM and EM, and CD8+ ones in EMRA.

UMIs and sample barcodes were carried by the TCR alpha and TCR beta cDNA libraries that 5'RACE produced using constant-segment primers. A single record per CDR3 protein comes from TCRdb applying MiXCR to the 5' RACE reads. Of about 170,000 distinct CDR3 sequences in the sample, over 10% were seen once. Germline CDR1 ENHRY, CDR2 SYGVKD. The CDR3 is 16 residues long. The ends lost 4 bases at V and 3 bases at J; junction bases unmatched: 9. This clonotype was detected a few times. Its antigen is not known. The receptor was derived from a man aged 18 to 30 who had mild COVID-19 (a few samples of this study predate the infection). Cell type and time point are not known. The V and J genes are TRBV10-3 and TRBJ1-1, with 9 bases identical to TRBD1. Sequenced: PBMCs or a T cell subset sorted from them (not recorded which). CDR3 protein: CAISGPGTGRYTEAFF. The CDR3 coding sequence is TGTGCCATCAGTGGGCCCGGGACAGGGAGGTACACTGAAGCTTTCTTT.